This T cell receptor beta chain comes out of a study of blood T cell repertoires in COVID-19. V shed 0 bases and J 3 bases; nucleotides not matched to a gene: 2. The CDR3 has 14 residues. Germline lookup yields CDR1 LGHNA and CDR2 YNFKEQ. Original processing methods: Amplification from reference gene primers served as the basis for estimated nucleated cell counts. The protocol was immunoSEQ multiplex PCR, while the TCRdb copy is restricted to in-frame clones and leaves out a portion. The V and J calls and clone size come from that table; D and trimming were worked out from the DNA. This sample has under 350,000 clones, with around 89% found just once.

The receptor comes from a man aged 40-49 years with acute or convalescent COVID-19. The chain joins TRBV4-2 to TRBJ2-7, with TRBD1 identical over 7 bases. Sequenced input: peripheral blood. The CDR3 protein is CASSQDPGGYEQYF. The DNA of the CDR3 is TGTGCCAGCAGCCAAGATCCAGGGGGCTACGAGCAGTACTTC.